A selection of T cell receptor beta chains follows, all from one sample in a study of blood T cells in healthy people across ages. TCRdb redid the calling of the 5' RACE reads with MiXCR, one entry per CDR3 protein. The data contain roughly 700,000 distinct CDR3 sequences, approximately 49% of them seen just once; the ten biggest clones take up roughly 34%. Sample: blood. Receptors were obtained from a woman aged 60-75 years in good health. Both conserved end residues are part of each CDR3. A D gene is named only where the DNA matches it firmly.

TRBV5-1	TRBJ2-7	TRBD2	TGCGCCAGCAGCTCAGGACGGGGGGTAGACGAGCAGTACTTC	CASSSGRGVDEQYF
TRBV7-3	TRBJ2-5	.	TGTGCCAGCAGCGCCAACGGTCCCAGAGGACTTGAGACCCAGTACTTC	CASSANGPRGLETQYF
TRBV2	TRBJ1-3	TRBD1	TGTGCCAGCAGTATTCTGGGACAGAACTCTGGAAACACCATATATTTT	CASSILGQNSGNTIYF
TRBV28	TRBJ2-1	TRBD1	TGTGCCAGCAGTCAACCCGGGACAGGGTTTAATGAGCAGTTCTTC	CASSQPGTGFNEQFF
TRBV3-1	TRBJ1-1	TRBD1	TGTGCCAGCAGCCAAGCCCCTGACAGGGGTTTCACTGAAGCTTTCTTT	CASSQAPDRGFTEAFF
TRBV28	TRBJ2-3	TRBD1	TGTGCCAGCACCTCGACAGGGATTGTGGATACGCAGTATTTT	CASTSTGIVDTQYF
TRBV28	TRBJ1-2	.	TGTGCCAGCAGGGACCGATCATCCATCGGTGGCTACACCTTC	CASRDRSSIGGYTF
TRBV7-2	TRBJ2-1	.	TGTGCCAGCAGCAAATACCGGGACTTGCACAATGAGCAGTTCTTC	CASSKYRDLHNEQFF
TRBV24-1	TRBJ2-1	TRBD1	TGTGCCATCAGTGCAGGACAGGGGAGGAGCAATGAGCAGTTCTTC	CAISAGQGRSNEQFF
TRBV27	TRBJ1-1	TRBD1	TGTGCCAGCAGGCAACCGGGGACAGCAATGAACACTGAAGCTTTCTTT	CASRQPGTAMNTEAFF
TRBV27	TRBJ2-7	TRBD1	TGTGCCAGCGCGGACAGGGGGCCCTACGAGCAGTACTTC	CASADRGPYEQYF
TRBV12-3/TRBV12-4	TRBJ1-6	TRBD1	TGTGCCAGCAGTTTGACCACAGGGGTAGGGTCACCCCTCCACTTT	CASSLTTGVGSPLHF
TRBV29-1	TRBJ2-1	TRBD1	TGCAGCGTTGTTATCCAGGGGGTGGATGAGCAGTTCTTC	CSVVIQGVDEQFF
TRBV27	TRBJ2-1	.	TGTGCCAGCAGTTACGGACTGATGTACAATGAGCAGTTCTTC	CASSYGLMYNEQFF
TRBV30	TRBJ2-6	TRBD1	TGTGCCTGGAGCCAGGGACAGTCTGGGGCCAACGTCCTGACTTTC	CAWSQGQSGANVLTF
TRBV20-1	TRBJ2-1	TRBD2	TGCAGTGCTAGAGTGACTAGCGGGGGGCGCCCCCTATTGCAGTTCTTC	CSARVTSGGRPLLQFF
TRBV7-9	TRBJ2-7	.	TGTGCCAGCAGCTTAGATCCCGGGACAAACTACGGGCAGTACTTC	CASSLDPGTNYGQYF